The 29 T cell receptor beta chains reported below all come from one sample, sequenced in a study of blood T cell repertoires in COVID-19 (dated by TCRdb to about 2020). Library prep was done by the immunoSEQ multiplex PCR assay. TCRdb provides this immuneACCESS table in a form limited to in-frame rearrangements. Some clones are lacking; in checked studies, under half of them reflect an unresolved V gene, and why the rest are absent is not known. Here the sample has around 200,000 clones; about 87% occur a single time. In total, the top ten clones hold 0.88% of the sample. Input material: peripheral blood. All receptors derive from a woman between 18 and 29 years old who had recovered from COVID-19.

This rearrangement joins TRBV27 to TRBJ2-5, with 9 positions matching TRBD1. The junction had 7 bases not matched to a gene; V was cut back by 5 bases and J by 6 bases. The CDR3 totals 14 residues. Germline CDR1 reads MNHEY; CDR2 reads SMNVEV (reference sequence). CDR3 loop: CASSIGTGRQTQYF. The CDR3 region has the DNA TGTGCCAGCAGTATTGGGACAGGGCGCCAGACCCAGTACTTC.

The rearrangement links TRBV7-9 to TRBJ2-1; 7 nucleotides line up with TRBD2. After removal of 4 bases from V and 8 bases from J, the junction contained 2 bases not matched to a gene. The V gene's germline CDR1 is SEHNR and CDR2 FQNEAQ (reference sequence). This CDR3 comprises 12 residues. This CDR3 is CASSSSGDEQFF. CDR3 DNA sequence: TGTGCCAGCAGCTCGAGCGGGGATGAGCAGTTCTTC.

The V gene is TRBV4-3, the J gene TRBJ2-2; TRBD2 might be the D (5 bases). The V end was cut by 1 base, the J end by 2 bases, with 5 bases between. This CDR3 has 14 amino acids. The germline CDR1 and CDR2 sequences are LGHNA and YSLEER. The CDR3 here is CASSQGLNTGELFF. The CDR3 region has the DNA TGCGCCAGCAGCCAAGGACTAAACACCGGGGAGCTGTTTTTT.

V usage is TRBV6-5 and J usage is TRBJ2-7; TRBD2 matches 10 bases. The CDR3 is made up of 15 amino acids. V lost 6 bases, J lost 3 bases, and 8 bases stayed unmatched. Per the germline V gene, CDR1 is MNHEY and CDR2 is SVGAGI. CDR3 sequence (DNA): TGTGCCAGCAGCCAAGCCCTAGCGGGGGTCTACGAGCAGTACTTC. Encoded protein: CASSQALAGVYEQYF.

The V and J genes are TRBV9 and TRBJ2-2; 14 nucleotides match TRBD2. The junction had 3 bases not matched to a gene; V was cut back by 2 bases and J by 6 bases. This CDR3 is built from 16 residues. CDR1 and CDR2 (germline): SGDLS, YYNGEE. CDR3 coding DNA: TGTGCCAGCAGCGTGGGACTAGCGGGAGACCCCGGGGAGCTGTTTTTT. As protein: CASSVGLAGDPGELFF.

The V and J genes are TRBV6-5 and TRBJ2-7; 11 nucleotides agree with TRBD2. Trimming cost V 8 bases and J 0 bases; bases outside gene matches: 3. In germline, CDR1 is MNHEY, CDR2 SVGAGI. The CDR3 has 14 residues. CDR3 DNA sequence: TGTGCCAGCGGGACTAGCGGCGGCTCCTACGAGCAGTACGTC. Its protein is CASGTSGGSYEQYV.

V gene TRBV11-3 combines with J gene TRBJ2-7; the D gene is possibly TRBD2 (5 bases). Germline assignment: CDR1 SGHNT and CDR2 YENEEA. Trimming left V 1 base short and J 2 bases short, with 9 bases between. This CDR3 has 14 residues. Here the CDR3 DNA reads TGTGCCAGCAGCTTAGGAGGGTGGGCCTACGAGCAGTACTTC. This codes for CASSLGGWAYEQYF.

The chain couples TRBV19 to TRBJ1-1; a weak D match, TRBD1 (5 bases). CDR1 is LNHDA and CDR2 is SQIVND in the germline V gene (reference sequence). This CDR3 has 14 amino acids. Trimming pared 1 base from V and 3 bases from J, leaving 9 bases between. In nucleotides, the CDR3 is TGTGCCAGTAGTATAGGCAGGGAAGACACTGAAGCTTTCTTT. This sequence encodes CASSIGREDTEAFF.

V and J are TRBV2 and TRBJ2-7; 7 bases line up with TRBD1. V lost 6 bases and J lost 2; bases outside the gene matches: 4. CDR3 length: 13 residues. CDR1 and CDR2 (germline): SNHLY, FYNNEI. DNA for the CDR3: TGTGCCAGCAGGACGGGACAGCCCTACGAGCAGTACGTC. This codes for CASRTGQPYEQYV.

This clone has just one count. The chain is built from TRBV12-5 and TRBJ2-2; D is unresolved. The CDR3 loop spans 13 amino acids. The germline V gene has CDR1 LGHNT and CDR2 FRNRAP. Trimming removed 3 bases at V and 7 bases at J, with 9 bases between. This CDR3 reads CASGFFGGGELFF. Written as DNA, the CDR3 is TGTGCTAGTGGTTTTTTCGGTGGCGGGGAGCTGTTTTTT.

The rearrangement joins TRBV5-1 to TRBJ1-3, with D possibly TRBD1 on 5 matching bases. Per the germline V gene, CDR1 is SGHRS and CDR2 is YFSETQ. The germline V and J ends were trimmed by 4 bases and 0 bases, with 14 bases remaining between them. The CDR3 is 16 residues long. CDR3 protein: CASSRGGRSSGNTIYF. Written as DNA, the CDR3 is TGCGCCAGCAGCAGGGGTGGACGGAGCTCTGGAAACACCATATATTTT.

The chain recombines TRBV7-2 with TRBJ2-2; D is unresolved. The CDR3 runs to 14 residues. With 4 bases removed from V and 0 bases from J, the gap between germline ends came to 6 bases. Germline V gene data show CDR1 as SGHTA and CDR2 as FQGNSA. CDR3: CASSSSANTGELFF. For the CDR3, the DNA is TGTGCCAGCAGCTCCAGCGCGAACACCGGGGAGCTGTTTTTT.

The chain employs TRBV5-4 and TRBJ2-2, with D possibly matching TRBD2 (5 bases). The germline V gene has CDR1 SGHNT and CDR2 YYREEE (reference sequence). CDR3 length: 16 amino acids. The V end was cut by 1 base, the J end by 6 bases, with 16 bases between. CDR3 DNA: TGTGCCAGCAGCTTGAATAGGGAGACACTAGCCGGGGAGCTGTTTTTT. Amino acid sequence: CASSLNRETLAGELFF.

The rearrangement links TRBV12-3 or TRBV12-4 to TRBJ2-5, with 10 nucleotides matching TRBD2. The junction had 3 bases not matched to a gene; V was cut back by 6 bases and J by 5 bases. The CDR3 sequence is 13 residues long. CDR3 sequence reads: CASSRGLAETQYF. For the CDR3, the DNA is TGTGCCAGCAGCCGGGGACTAGCGGAGACCCAGTACTTC.

The J gene is TRBJ1-6, the V gene TRBV27; D perhaps matches TRBD1 (5 bases). The CDR3 contains 13 residues. V was clipped by 5 bases and J by 9 bases, with 11 bases between them. In germline, CDR1 is MNHEY, CDR2 SMNVEV (reference sequence). The CDR3 DNA reads as TGTGCCAGCAGTCTAGACAGTATTTCACCCCTCCACTTT. It encodes CASSLDSISPLHF.

This clone was counted once. The chain couples TRBV6-1 to TRBJ2-4, with a possible D match to TRBD1 (6 bases). Germline V gene lookup returns CDR1 MNHNS and CDR2 SASEGT. This CDR3 comprises 14 residues. V was shortened by 2 bases and J by 9 bases, with 14 bases between the two germline ends. Here the CDR3 DNA reads TGTGCCAGCAGTGAACGGACAGCCTTTTCCATTCAGTACTTC. It is translated as CASSERTAFSIQYF.

The chain links TRBV5-4 to TRBJ2-3; possibly TRBD2 for D (7 bases). CDR1 and CDR2 from the germline V gene are SGHNT and YYREEE (reference sequence). The CDR3 consists of 16 residues. Trimming removed 4 bases at V and 3 bases at J, with 18 bases between. The CDR3 region has the DNA TGTGCCAGCAGCCGGAATCAGGGGAGGGGTACAGATACGCAGTATTTT. Amino acids: CASSRNQGRGTDTQYF.

The chain carries TRBV11-2 and TRBJ2-3, with 14 bases identical to TRBD2. This CDR3 region has 15 residues. V was pared by 4 bases and J by 7 bases, with 4 bases of the junction left unmatched. Germline V gene data show CDR1 as SGHAT and CDR2 as FQNNGV. The CDR3 here is CASSSGTSGRNTQYF. The CDR3 bases are TGTGCCAGCAGCTCCGGGACTAGCGGGAGAAATACGCAGTATTTT.

The rearrangement joins TRBV6-2 or TRBV6-3 to TRBJ1-5, with D perhaps TRBD1 (6 bases). Germline CDR1 reads MNHEY; CDR2 reads SVGEGT. Between the trimmed V and J ends, which lost 2 bases and 4 bases, there was a span of 9 bases. The CDR3 contains 14 residues. The CDR3 sequence: CASSYGQRNQPQHF. For the CDR3, the DNA is TGTGCCAGCAGTTACGGACAGCGAAATCAGCCCCAGCATTTT.

This clone was detected a few times. V and J are TRBV18 and TRBJ1-5; no firm D call. Germline V lookup: CDR1 KGHSH, CDR2 LQKENI. CDR3 length equals 15 residues. V gave up 7 bases and J gave up 3 bases, with 16 bases separating them. The CDR3 region has the DNA TGTGCCAGCTGCGGCGGTGAGGGCCCCAATCAGCCCCAGCATTTT. Amino acids: CASCGGEGPNQPQHF.

The chain couples TRBV30 to TRBJ2-1, with 9 nucleotides matching TRBD2. CDR3 length: 15 residues. V trimming: 2 bases; J trimming: 9 bases; junction bases outside the gene matches: 11. CDR1 GTSNPN and CDR2 SVGIG come from the germline V gene (reference sequence). The CDR3 sequence is CAWSPAGGIAGEQFF. The DNA of the CDR3 is TGTGCCTGGAGTCCAGCGGGAGGAATTGCTGGTGAGCAGTTCTTC. Full variable domain (remainder filled in from reference TRBV30 and TRBJ2-1): SQTIHQWPATLVQPVGSPLSLECTVEGTSNPNLYWYRQAAGRGLQLLFYSVGIGQISSEVPQNLSASRPQDRQFILSSKKLLLSDSGFYLCAWSPAGGIAGEQFFGPGTRLTVL.

V gene TRBV6-2 or TRBV6-3 combines with J gene TRBJ1-1, with a weak D call TRBD1 (5 bases). Germline values: CDR1 MNHEY, CDR2 SVGEGT. CDR3 length: 14 residues. Trimming took off 1 base at V and 5 bases at J, with 11 bases between the two ends. DNA for the CDR3: TGTGCCAGCAGTTACTTCCAGGGCCGGACTGAAGCTTTCTTT. Protein: CASSYFQGRTEAFF.

The V gene is TRBV6-5, the J gene TRBJ1-6, with D perhaps matching TRBD1 (5 bases). CDR1 is MNHEY, CDR2 SVGAGI, per germline. This CDR3 contains 15 residues. The V end lost 6 bases, the J end lost 6 bases, and 15 bases lay between the germline ends. Here the CDR3 reads CASRKDSFVNSPLHF. The DNA for the CDR3 is TGTGCCAGCAGAAAAGACAGTTTTGTTAATTCACCCCTCCACTTT.

The chain links TRBV29-1 to TRBJ2-2; TRBD2 is a possible D gene (6 bases). Germline lookup yields CDR1 SQVTM and CDR2 ANQGSEA. With 6 bases removed from V and 1 base from J, the gap between germline ends came to 18 bases. The CDR3 has 16 amino acids. The CDR3 DNA is TGCAGCGTGGGGGGTCAGGGATCGAGGAACACCGGGGAGCTGTTTTTT. It is translated as CSVGGQGSRNTGELFF.

The chain has TRBV2 and TRBJ2-1, with D perhaps TRBD2 (6 bases). The germline gives CDR1 SNHLY, CDR2 FYNNEI. The CDR3 contains 12 residues. V was shortened by 8 bases and J by 6 bases, with 11 bases between the two germline ends. The CDR3 DNA sequence: TGTGCCAGCCTAGCGATCCCCAATGAGCAGTTCTTC. Residues: CASLAIPNEQFF.

The chain has TRBV19 and TRBJ1-2; 8 nucleotides align to TRBD1. This CDR3 is 14 amino acids long. The ends lost 7 bases at V and 8 bases at J; junction bases unmatched: 12. Per germline, CDR1 LNHDA and CDR2 SQIVND (reference sequence). Here the CDR3 reads CASISTRDRKGYTF. CDR3 bases: TGTGCCAGTATTTCGACCAGGGACAGGAAGGGCTACACCTTC.

The CDR3 DNA reads as TGCAGCGGAAAAACAGGGTACCAAGAGACCCAGTACTTC. Translating gives CSGKTGYQETQYF. This chain uses TRBV29-1 with TRBJ2-5, with a possible D match to TRBD1 (6 bases). V lost 7 bases to trimming and J lost 0 bases, with 12 bases between them. The CDR3 is 13 residues long. Per germline, CDR1 SQVTM and CDR2 ANQGSEA.

The chain employs TRBV15 and TRBJ1-4, with D perhaps matching TRBD1 (6 bases). V was clipped by 1 base and J by 6 bases, with 12 bases between them. The CDR3 loop spans 15 amino acids. The germline V gene encodes CDR1 LNHNV and CDR2 YYDKDF (reference sequence). CDR3 sequence (DNA): TGTGCCACCAGCAGAGGATTGGGGGCGGATGAAAAACTGTTTTTT. Translated: CATSRGLGADEKLFF.

The chain recombines TRBV2 with TRBJ2-2, with D maybe TRBD1 (5 bases). The V and J ends lost 4 bases and 0 bases respectively, with 9 bases between them. Germline V gene sequence: CDR1 SNHLY, CDR2 FYNNEI. There are 15 residues in the CDR3. CDR3 DNA sequence: TGTGCCAGCAGTGTATCACAGGCGAACACCGGGGAGCTGTTTTTT. It encodes CASSVSQANTGELFF.